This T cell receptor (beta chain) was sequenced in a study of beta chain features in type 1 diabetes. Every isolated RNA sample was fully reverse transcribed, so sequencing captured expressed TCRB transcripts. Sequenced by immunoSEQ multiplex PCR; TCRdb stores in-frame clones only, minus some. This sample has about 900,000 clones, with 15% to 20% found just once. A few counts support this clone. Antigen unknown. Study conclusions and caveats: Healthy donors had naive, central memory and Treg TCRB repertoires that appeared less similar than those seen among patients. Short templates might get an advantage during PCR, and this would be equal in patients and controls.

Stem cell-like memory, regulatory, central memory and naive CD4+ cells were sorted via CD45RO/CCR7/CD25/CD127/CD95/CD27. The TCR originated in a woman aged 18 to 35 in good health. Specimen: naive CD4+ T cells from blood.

The CDR3 region is CASSAQGNANTGELFF. The CDR3 nucleotides are TGCGCCAGCAGCGCTCAGGGCAACGCGAACACCGGGGAGCTGTTTTTT. The J gene is TRBJ2-2, the V gene TRBV5-1; tentative D call: TRBD1 (5 bases). CDR1 SGHRS and CDR2 YFSETQ come from the germline V gene. The CDR3 is 16 residues long. V was trimmed by 4 bases and J by 0 bases, leaving 13 bases between them.